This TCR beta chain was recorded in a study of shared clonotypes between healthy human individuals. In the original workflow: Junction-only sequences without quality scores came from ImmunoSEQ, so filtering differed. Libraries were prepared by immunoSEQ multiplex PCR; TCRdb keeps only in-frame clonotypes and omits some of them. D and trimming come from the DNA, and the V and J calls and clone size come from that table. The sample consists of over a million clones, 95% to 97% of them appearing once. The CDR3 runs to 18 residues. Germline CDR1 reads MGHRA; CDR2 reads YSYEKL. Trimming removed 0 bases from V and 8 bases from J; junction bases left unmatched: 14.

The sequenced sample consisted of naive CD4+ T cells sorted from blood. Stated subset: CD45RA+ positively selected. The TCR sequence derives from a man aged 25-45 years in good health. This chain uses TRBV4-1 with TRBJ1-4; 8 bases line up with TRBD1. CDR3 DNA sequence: TGCGCCAGCAGCCAAGATCTGGCAGGGGGCGGGCTAAGCGAAAAACTGTTTTTT. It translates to CASSQDLAGGGLSEKLFF.